These 4 T cell receptor beta chains originate from one sample sequenced in a study of Graves' ophthalmopathy and Graves' hyperthyroidism. RNA served as the template for amplifying TCR beta CDR3 regions. HTBI-primed first-round RT-PCR preceded second-round multiplex PCR. TCRdb ran MiXCR on the multiplex PCR reads and lists one entry per CDR3 protein. Of about 740,000 distinct CDR3 sequences listed, around 40% were seen once; the top ten hold roughly 46%. The sample was peripheral blood. Source of these receptors: an adult man with Graves' ophthalmopathy.

This clonotype appeared a few times. The chain recombines TRBV20-1 with TRBJ1-5, with D hard to call. Trimming took off 6 bases at V and 0 bases at J, with 12 bases between the two ends. This CDR3 spans 14 amino acids. From germline, CDR1 is DFQATT and CDR2 SNEGSKA (reference sequence). This CDR3 reads CSAAGSYSNQPQHF. The DNA of the CDR3 is TGCAGTGCGGCCGGGTCATATAGCAATCAGCCCCAGCATTTT.

The chain uses TRBV29-1 and TRBJ1-2; maybe TRBD1 (5 bases). Germline CDR1 SQVTM, CDR2 ANQGSEA. This CDR3 has 13 residues. V was shortened by 8 bases and J by 8 bases, with 21 bases between the two germline ends. This chain's CDR3 is CSMHFRAGPGYTF. The CDR3 coding sequence is TGCAGCATGCACTTTCGGGCAGGGCCCGGCTACACCTTC.

In DNA form, the CDR3 reads TGCAGTGCTAGTAGTGATGGCACTGAAGCTTTCTTT. It specifies CSASSDGTEAFF. The chain couples TRBV20-1 to TRBJ1-1, with D uncertain. V was pared by 3 bases and J by 4 bases, with 9 bases between. Germline V CDR1 and CDR2: DFQATT, SNEGSKA (reference sequence). CDR3 length: 12 residues.

The chain carries TRBV9 and TRBJ1-6; possibly TRBD1 for D (6 bases). This CDR3 contains 14 residues. The germline gives CDR1 SGDLS, CDR2 YYNGEE. Trimming pared 4 bases from V and 7 bases from J, leaving 12 bases between. For the CDR3, the DNA is TGTGCCAGCAGCCGCAGGGGAAGAAATTCACCCCTCCACTTT. It is translated as CASSRRGRNSPLHF.